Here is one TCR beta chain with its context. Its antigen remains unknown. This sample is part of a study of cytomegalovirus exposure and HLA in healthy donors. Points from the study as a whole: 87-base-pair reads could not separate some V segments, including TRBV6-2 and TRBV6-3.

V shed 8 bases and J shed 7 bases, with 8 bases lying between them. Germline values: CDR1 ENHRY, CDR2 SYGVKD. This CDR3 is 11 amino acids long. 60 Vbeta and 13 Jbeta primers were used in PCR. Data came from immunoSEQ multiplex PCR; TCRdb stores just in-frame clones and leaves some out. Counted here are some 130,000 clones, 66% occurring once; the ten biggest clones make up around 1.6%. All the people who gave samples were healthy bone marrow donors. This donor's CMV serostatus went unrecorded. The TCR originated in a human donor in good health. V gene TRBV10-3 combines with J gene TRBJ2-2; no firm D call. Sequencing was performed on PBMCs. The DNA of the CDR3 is TGTGCCATCGAAGGAGACGGGGAGCTGTTTTTT. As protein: CAIEGDGELFF.